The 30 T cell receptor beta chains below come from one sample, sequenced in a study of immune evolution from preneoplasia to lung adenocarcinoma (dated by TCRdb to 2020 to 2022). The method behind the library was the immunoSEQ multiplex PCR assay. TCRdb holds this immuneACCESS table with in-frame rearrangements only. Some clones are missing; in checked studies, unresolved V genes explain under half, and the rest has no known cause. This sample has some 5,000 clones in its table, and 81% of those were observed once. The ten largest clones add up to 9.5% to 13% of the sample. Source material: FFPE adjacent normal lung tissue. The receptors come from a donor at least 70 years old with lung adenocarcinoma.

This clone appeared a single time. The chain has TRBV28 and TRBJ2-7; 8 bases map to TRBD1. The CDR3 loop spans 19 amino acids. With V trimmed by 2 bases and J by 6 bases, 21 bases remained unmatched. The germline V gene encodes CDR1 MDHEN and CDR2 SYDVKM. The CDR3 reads CASSLAPLFSWDRIGEQYF. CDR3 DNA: TGTGCCAGCAGTTTAGCCCCCCTTTTCTCCTGGGACAGGATTGGCGAGCAGTACTTC.

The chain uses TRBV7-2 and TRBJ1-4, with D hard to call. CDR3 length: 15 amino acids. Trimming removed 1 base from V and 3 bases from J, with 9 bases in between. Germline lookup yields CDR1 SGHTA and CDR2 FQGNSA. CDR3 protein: CASSLDRTANEKLFF. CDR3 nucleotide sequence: TGTGCCAGCAGCTTAGACCGAACGGCTAATGAAAAACTGTTTTTT.

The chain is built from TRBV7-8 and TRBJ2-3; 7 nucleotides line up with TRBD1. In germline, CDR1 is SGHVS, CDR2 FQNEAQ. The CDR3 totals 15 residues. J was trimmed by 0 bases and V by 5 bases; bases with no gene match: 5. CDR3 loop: CASSPNRGSTDTQYF. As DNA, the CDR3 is TGTGCCAGCAGCCCAAACAGGGGTAGCACAGATACGCAGTATTTT.

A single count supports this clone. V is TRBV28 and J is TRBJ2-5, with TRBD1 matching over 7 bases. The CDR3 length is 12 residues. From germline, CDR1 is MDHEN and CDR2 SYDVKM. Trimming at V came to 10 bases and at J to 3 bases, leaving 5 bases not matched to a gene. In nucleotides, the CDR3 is TGTGCCACCGCGCAGGGGGAAGAGACCCAGTACTTC. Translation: CATAQGEETQYF.

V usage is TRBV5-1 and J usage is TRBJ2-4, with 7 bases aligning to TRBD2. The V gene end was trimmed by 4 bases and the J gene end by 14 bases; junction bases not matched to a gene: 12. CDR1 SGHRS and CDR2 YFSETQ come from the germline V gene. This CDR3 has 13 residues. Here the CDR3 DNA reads TGCGCCAGCAGCCTCACTATGGGGGGGTTGGAGTACTTC. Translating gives CASSLTMGGLEYF.

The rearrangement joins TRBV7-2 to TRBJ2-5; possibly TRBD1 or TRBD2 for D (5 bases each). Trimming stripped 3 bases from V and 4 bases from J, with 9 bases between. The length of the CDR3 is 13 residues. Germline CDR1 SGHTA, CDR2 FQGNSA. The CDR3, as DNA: TGTGCCAGCAGCTTGGGGGTGCGAGAGACCCAGTACTTC. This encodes CASSLGVRETQYF.

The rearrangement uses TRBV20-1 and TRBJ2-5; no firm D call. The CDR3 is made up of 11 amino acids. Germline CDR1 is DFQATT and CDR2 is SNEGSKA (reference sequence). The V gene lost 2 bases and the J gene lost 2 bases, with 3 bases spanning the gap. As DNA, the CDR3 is TGCAGTGCTAGAATTCAAGAGACCCAGTACTTC. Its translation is CSARIQETQYF.

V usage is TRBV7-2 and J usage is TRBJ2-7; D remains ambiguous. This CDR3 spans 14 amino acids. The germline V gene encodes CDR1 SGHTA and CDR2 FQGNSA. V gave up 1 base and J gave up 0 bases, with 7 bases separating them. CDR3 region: CASSLDRASYEQYF. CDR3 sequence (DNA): TGTGCCAGCAGCTTAGACCGGGCCTCCTACGAGCAGTACTTC.

DNA for the CDR3: TGTGCCAGCAGTTTTACAGGGGGCAATTACGAGCAGTACGTC. Protein product: CASSFTGGNYEQYV. This chain joins TRBV6-1 and TRBJ2-7; TRBD1 matches 9 bases. The germline CDR1 and CDR2 sequences are MNHNS and SASEGT. V trimming: 5 bases; J trimming: 4 bases; junction bases outside the gene matches: 6. This CDR3 comprises 14 residues.

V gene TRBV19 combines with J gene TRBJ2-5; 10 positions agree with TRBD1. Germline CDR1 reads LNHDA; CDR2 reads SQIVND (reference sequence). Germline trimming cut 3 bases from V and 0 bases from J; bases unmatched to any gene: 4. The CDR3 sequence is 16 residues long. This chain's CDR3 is CASSMADRGYQETQYF. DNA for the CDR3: TGTGCCAGTAGTATGGCGGACAGGGGGTACCAAGAGACCCAGTACTTC.

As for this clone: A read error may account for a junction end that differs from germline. CDR3 DNA: TGTGCCAGCAGTACTCGACAATCCTTCGAGCAGTACTTC. Translated: CASSTRQSFEQYF. The V gene is TRBV27, the J gene TRBJ2-7; D unclear. Germline-derived CDR1 and CDR2 are MNHEY and SMNVEV (reference sequence). This CDR3 has 13 amino acids.

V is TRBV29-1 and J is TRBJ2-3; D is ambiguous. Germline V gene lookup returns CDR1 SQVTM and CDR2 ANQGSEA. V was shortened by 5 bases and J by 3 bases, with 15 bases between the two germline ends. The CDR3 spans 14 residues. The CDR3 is CSVSTTANTDTQYF. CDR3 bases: TGCAGCGTTTCGACAACTGCGAATACAGATACGCAGTATTTT.

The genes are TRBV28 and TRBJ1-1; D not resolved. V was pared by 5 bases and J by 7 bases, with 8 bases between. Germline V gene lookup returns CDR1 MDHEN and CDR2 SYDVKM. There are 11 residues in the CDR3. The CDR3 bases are TGTGCCAGCAGTCCGGCCGTTGAAGCTTTCTTT. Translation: CASSPAVEAFF.

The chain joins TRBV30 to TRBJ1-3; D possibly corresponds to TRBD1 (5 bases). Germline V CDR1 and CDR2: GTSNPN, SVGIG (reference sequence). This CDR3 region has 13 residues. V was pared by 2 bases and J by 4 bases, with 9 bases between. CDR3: CAWSTGAGNTIYF. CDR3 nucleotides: TGTGCCTGGAGTACTGGGGCAGGAAACACCATATATTTT.

CDR3 protein: CASSQWPGRGRSFF. The CDR3 nucleotides are TGCGCCAGCAGCCAATGGCCGGGCCGGGGAAGGTCTTTCTTT. This chain joins TRBV4-1 and TRBJ1-1; no reliable D call. V lost 2 bases, J lost 12 bases, and 19 bases lay in between. The CDR3 has 14 residues. CDR1 and CDR2 from the germline V gene are MGHRA and YSYEKL.

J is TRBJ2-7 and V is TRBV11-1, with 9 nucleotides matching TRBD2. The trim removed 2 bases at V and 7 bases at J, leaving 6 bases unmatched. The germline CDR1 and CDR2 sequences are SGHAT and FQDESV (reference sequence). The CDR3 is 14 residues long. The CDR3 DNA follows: TGTGCCAGCAGCTTATACGCTAGCGGGAATGAGCAGTACTTC. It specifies CASSLYASGNEQYF.

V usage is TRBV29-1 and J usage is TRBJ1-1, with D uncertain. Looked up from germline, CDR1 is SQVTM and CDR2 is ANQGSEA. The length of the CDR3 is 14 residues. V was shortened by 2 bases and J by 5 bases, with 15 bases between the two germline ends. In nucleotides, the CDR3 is TGCAGCGTTGAAATCGGCCAGGCCTGGACTGAAGCTTTCTTT. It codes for CSVEIGQAWTEAFF.

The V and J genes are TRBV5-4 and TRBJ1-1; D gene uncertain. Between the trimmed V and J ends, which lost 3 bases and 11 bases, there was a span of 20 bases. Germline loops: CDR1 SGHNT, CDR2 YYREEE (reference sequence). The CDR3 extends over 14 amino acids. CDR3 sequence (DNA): TGTGCCAGCAGCTCGACTTCGTGGGATCAAAGGGCTTTCTTT. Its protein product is CASSSTSWDQRAFF.

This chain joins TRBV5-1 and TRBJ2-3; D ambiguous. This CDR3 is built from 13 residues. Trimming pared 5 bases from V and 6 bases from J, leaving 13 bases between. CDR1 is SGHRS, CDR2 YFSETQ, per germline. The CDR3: CASRYDSSDTQYF. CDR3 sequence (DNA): TGCGCCAGCAGATACGATAGCTCCGATACGCAGTATTTT. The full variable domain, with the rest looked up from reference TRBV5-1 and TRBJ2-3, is KAGVTQTPRYLIKTRGQQVTLSCSPISGHRSVSWYQQTPGQGLQFLFEYFSETQRNKGNFPGRFSGRQFSNSRSEMNVSTLELGDSALYLCASRYDSSDTQYFGPGTRLTVL.

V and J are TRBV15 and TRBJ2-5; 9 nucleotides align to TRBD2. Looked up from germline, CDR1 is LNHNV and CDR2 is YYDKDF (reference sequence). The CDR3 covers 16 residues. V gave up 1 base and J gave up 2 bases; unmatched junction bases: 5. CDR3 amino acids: CATSRVVGLAQETQYF. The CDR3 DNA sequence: TGTGCCACCAGCAGAGTCGTGGGACTAGCTCAAGAGACCCAGTACTTC.

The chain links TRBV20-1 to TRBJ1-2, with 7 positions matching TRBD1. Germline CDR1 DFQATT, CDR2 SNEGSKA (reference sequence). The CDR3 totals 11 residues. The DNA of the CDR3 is TGCGGGTTGGAGACAGGGAATGGCTACACCTTC. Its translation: CGLETGNGYTF.

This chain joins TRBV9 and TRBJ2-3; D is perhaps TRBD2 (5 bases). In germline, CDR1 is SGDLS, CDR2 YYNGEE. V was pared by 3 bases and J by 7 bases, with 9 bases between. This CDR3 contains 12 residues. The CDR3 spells CASSDLANTQYF. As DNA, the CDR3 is TGTGCCAGCAGCGACTTAGCGAATACGCAGTATTTT.

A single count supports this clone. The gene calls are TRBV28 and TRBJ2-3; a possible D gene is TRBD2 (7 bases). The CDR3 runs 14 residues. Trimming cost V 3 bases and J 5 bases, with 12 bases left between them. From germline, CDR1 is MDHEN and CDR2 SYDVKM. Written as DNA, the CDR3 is TGTGCCAGCAGTTTCGGGGGGCGTGGAGATACGCAGTATTTT. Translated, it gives CASSFGGRGDTQYF.

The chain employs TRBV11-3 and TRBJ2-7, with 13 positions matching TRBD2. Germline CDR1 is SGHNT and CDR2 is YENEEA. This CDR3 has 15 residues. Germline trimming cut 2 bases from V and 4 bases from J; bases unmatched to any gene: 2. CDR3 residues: CASSLRTSGSYEQYF. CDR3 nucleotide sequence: TGTGCCAGCAGCTTACGGACTAGCGGGAGTTACGAGCAGTACTTC. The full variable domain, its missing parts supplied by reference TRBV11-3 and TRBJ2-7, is EAGVVQSPRYKIIEKKQPVAFWCNPISGHNTLYWYLQNLGQGPELLIRYENEEAVDDSQLPKDRFSAERLKGVDSTLKIQPAELGDSAVYLCASSLRTSGSYEQYFGPGTRLTVT.

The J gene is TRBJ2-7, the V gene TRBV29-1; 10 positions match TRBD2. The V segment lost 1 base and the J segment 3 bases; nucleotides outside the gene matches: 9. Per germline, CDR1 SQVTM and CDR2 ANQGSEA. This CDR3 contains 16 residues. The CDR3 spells CSVEALSTSGFYEQYF. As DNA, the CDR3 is TGCAGCGTTGAAGCCCTTTCGACTAGCGGGTTCTACGAGCAGTACTTC.

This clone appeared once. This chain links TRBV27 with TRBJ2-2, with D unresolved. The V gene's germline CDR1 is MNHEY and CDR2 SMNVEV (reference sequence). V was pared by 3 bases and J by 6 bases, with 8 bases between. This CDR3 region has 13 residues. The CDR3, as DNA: TGTGCCAGCAGTTTTTGGGAAGCCGGGGAGCTGTTTTTT. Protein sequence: CASSFWEAGELFF.

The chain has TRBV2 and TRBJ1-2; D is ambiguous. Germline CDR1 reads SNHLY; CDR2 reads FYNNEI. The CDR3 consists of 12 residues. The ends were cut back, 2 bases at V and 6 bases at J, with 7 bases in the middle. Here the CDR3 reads CASSETADGYTF. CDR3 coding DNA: TGTGCCAGCAGTGAAACGGCAGATGGCTACACCTTC.

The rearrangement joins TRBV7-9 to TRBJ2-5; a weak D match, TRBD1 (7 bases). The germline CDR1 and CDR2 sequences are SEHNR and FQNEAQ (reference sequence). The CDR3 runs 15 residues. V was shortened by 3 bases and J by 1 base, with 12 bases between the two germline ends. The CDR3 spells CASSFRQGLQETQYF. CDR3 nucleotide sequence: TGTGCCAGCAGCTTTAGACAGGGACTCCAAGAGACCCAGTACTTC.

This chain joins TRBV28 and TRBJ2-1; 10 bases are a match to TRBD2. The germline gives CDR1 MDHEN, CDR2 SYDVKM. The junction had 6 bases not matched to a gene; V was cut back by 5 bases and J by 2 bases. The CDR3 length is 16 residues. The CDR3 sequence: CASSVTSGAPYNEQFF. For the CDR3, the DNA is TGTGCCAGCAGTGTCACTAGCGGGGCCCCCTACAATGAGCAGTTCTTC.

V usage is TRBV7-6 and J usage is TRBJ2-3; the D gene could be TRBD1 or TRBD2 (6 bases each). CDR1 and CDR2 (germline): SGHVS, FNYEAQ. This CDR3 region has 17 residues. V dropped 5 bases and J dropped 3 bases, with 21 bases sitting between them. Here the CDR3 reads CASSGLRTVKGTDTQYF. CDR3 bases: TGTGCCAGCAGCGGACTAAGGACAGTAAAAGGGACAGATACGCAGTATTTT.